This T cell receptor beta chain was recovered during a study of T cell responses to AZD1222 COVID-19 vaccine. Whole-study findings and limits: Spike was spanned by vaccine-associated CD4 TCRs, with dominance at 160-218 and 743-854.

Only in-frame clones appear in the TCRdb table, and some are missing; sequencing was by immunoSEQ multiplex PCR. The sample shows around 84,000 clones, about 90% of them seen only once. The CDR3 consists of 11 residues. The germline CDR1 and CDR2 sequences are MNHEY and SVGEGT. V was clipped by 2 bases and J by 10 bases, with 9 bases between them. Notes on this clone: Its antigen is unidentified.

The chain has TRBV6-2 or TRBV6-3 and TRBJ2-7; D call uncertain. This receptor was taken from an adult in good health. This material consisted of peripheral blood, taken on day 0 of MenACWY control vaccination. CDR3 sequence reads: CASSYRNFQYF. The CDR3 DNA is TGTGCCAGCAGTTACAGAAATTTTCAGTACTTC.